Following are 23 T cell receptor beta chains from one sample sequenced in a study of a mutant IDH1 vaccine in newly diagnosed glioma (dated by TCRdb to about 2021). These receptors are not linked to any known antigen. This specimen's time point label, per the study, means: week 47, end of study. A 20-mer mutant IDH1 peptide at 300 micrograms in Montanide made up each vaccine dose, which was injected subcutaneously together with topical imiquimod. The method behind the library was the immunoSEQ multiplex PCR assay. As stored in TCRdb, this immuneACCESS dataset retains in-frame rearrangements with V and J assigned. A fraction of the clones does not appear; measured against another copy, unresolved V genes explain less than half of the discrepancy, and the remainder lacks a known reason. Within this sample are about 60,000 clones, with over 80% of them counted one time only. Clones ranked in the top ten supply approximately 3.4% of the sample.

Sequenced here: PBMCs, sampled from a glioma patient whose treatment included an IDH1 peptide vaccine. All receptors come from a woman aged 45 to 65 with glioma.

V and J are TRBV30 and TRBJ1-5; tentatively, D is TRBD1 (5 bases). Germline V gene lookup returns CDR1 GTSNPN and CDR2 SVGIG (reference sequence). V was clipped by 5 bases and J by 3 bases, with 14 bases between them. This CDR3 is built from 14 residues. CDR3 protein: CAWGTGTLNQPQHF. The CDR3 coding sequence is TGTGCCTGGGGTACCGGGACTCTCAATCAGCCCCAGCATTTT. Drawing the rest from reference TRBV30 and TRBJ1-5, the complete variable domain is SQTIHQWPATLVQPVGSPLSLECTVEGTSNPNLYWYRQAAGRGLQLLFYSVGIGQISSEVPQNLSASRPQDRQFILSSKKLLLSDSGFYLCAWGTGTLNQPQHFGDGTRLSIL.

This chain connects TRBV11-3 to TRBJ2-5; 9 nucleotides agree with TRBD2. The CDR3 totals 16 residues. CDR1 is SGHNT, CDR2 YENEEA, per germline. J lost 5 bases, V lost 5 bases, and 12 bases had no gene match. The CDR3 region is CASSQRGGDPRETQYF. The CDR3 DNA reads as TGTGCCAGCAGCCAACGCGGGGGGGACCCCAGGGAGACCCAGTACTTC.

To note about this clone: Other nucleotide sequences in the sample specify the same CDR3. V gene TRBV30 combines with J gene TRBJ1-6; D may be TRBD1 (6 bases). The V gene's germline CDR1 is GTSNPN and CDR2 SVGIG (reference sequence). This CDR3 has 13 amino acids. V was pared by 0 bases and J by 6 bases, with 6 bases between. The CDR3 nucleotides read TGTGCCTGGAGTGTAGGGGGTAATTCACCCCTCCACTTT. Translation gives CAWSVGGNSPLHF.

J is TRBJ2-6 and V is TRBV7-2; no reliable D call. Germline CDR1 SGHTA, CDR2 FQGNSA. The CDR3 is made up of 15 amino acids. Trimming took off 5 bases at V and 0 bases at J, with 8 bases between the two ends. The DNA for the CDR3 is TGTGCCAGCAGCCCACGGGTCTCTGGGGCCAACGTCCTGACTTTC. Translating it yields CASSPRVSGANVLTF. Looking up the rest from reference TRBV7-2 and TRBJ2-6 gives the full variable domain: GAGVSQSPSNKVTEKGKDVELRCDPISGHTALYWYRQSLGQGLEFLIYFQGNSAPDKSGLPSDRFSAERTGGSVSTLTIQRTQQEDSAVYLCASSPRVSGANVLTFGAGSRLTVL.

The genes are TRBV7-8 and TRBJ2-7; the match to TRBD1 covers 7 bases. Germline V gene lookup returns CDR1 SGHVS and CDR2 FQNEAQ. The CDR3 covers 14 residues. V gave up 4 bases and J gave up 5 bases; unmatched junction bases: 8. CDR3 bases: TGTGCCAGCAGCTACAGGGGAAGAGTAGACGAGCAGTACTTC. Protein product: CASSYRGRVDEQYF.

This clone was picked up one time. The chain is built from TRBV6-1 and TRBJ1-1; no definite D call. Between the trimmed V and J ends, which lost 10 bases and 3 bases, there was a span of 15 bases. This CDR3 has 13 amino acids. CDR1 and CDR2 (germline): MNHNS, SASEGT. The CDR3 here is CATVSLRDTEAFF. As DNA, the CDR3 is TGTGCCACCGTGAGCCTGAGGGACACTGAAGCTTTCTTT.

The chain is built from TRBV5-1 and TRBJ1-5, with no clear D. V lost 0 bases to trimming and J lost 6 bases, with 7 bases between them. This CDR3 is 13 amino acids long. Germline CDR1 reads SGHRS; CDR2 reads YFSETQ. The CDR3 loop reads CASSLGAGQPQHF. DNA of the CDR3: TGCGCCAGCAGCTTGGGTGCTGGTCAGCCCCAGCATTTT.

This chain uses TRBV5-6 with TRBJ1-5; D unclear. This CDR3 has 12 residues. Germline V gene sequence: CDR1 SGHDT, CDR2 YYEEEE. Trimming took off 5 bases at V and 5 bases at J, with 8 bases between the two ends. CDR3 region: CASRHGYQPQHF. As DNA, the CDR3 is TGTGCCAGCAGACACGGCTATCAGCCCCAGCATTTT.

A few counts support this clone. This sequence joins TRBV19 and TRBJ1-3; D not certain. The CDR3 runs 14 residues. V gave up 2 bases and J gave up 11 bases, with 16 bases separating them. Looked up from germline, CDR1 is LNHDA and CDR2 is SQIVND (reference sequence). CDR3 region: CASSIKSGVRAIYF. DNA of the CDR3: TGTGCCAGTAGTATAAAGTCGGGTGTTCGGGCCATATATTTT. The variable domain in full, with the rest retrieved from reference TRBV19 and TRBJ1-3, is DGGITQSPKYLFRKEGQNVTLSCEQNLNHDAMYWYRQDPGQGLRLIYYSQIVNDFQKGDIAEGYSVSREKKESFPLTVTSAQKNPTAFYLCASSIKSGVRAIYFGEGSWLTVV.

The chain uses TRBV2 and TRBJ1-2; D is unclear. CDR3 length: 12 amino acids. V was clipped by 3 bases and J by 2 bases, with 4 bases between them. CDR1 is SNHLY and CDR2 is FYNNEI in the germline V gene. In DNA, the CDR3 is TGTGCCAGCAGTGATCAGAACTATGGCTACACCTTC. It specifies CASSDQNYGYTF.

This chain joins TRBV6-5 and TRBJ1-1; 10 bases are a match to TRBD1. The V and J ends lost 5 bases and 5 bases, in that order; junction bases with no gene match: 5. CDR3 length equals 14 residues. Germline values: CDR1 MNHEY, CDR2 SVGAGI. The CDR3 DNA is TGTGCCAGCAGTAGGGACAGGGGAAGGACTGAAGCTTTCTTT. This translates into CASSRDRGRTEAFF.

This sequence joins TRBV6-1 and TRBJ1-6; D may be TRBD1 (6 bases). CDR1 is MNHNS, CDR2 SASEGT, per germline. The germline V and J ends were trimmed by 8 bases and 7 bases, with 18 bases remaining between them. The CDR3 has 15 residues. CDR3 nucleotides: TGTGCCAGCGATACCTTGGGGGGGCGGAATTCACCCCTCCACTTT. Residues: CASDTLGGRNSPLHF.

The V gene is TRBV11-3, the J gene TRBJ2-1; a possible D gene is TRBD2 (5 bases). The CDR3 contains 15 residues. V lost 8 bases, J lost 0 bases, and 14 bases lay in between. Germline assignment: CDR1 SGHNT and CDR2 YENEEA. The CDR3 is CASGLMGSSYNEQFF. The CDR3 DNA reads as TGTGCCAGCGGTCTTATGGGGAGCTCCTACAATGAGCAGTTCTTC.

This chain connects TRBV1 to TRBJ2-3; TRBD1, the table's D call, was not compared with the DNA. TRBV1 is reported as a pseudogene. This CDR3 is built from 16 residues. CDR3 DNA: TGCACCAGCAGCCAAACTCGGACAGGGCTCACAGATACGCAGTATTTT. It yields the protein CTSSQTRTGLTDTQYF.

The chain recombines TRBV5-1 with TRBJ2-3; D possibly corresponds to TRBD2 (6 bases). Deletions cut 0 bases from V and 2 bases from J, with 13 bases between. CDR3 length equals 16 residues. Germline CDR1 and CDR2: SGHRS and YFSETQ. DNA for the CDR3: TGCGCCAGCAGCTTGGGAAGCGGGTTCCTCACAGATACGCAGTATTTT. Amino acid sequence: CASSLGSGFLTDTQYF.

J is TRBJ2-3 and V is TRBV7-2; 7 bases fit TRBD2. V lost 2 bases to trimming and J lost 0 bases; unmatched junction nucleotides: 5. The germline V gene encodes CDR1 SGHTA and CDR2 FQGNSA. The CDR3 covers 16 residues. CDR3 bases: TGTGCCAGCAGCTTAAAGAGCGGGGAGAGCACAGATACGCAGTATTTT. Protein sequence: CASSLKSGESTDTQYF.

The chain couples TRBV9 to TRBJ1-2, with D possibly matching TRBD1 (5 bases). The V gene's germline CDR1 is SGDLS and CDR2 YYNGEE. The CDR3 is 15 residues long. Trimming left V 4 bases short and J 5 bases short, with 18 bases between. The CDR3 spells CASSPPQGGKYGYTF. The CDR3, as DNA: TGTGCCAGCAGCCCTCCTCAGGGAGGAAAGTATGGCTACACCTTC.

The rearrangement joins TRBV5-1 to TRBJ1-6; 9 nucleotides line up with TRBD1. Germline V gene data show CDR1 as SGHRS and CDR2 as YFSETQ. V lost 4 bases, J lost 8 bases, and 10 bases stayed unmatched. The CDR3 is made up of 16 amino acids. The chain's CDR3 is CASSQNPGTGYSPLHF. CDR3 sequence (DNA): TGCGCCAGCAGCCAAAACCCCGGGACAGGGTATTCACCCCTCCACTTT.

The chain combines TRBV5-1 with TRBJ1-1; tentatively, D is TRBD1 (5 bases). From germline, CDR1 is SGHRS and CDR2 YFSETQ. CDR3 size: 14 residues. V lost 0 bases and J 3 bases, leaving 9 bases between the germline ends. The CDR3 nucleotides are TGCGCCAGCAGCTTGGAAGGGGTATACACTGAAGCTTTCTTT. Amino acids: CASSLEGVYTEAFF.

DNA for the CDR3: TGTGCCAGCAGCCCACAGGGGAGCAATCAGCCCCAGCATTTT. It yields the protein CASSPQGSNQPQHF. The chain carries TRBV5-6 and TRBJ1-5; 7 bases line up with TRBD1. This CDR3 region has 14 residues. Looked up from germline, CDR1 is SGHDT and CDR2 is YYEEEE. J gave up 1 base and V 4 bases, and 2 bases lay outside the gene matches. Based on the CDR3 plus reference TRBV5-6 and TRBJ1-5, the full variable domain is DAGVTQSPTHLIKTRGQQVTLRCSPKSGHDTVSWYQQALGQGPQFIFQYYEEEERQRGNFPDRFSGHQFPNYSSELNVNALLLGDSALYLCASSPQGSNQPQHFGDGTRLSIL.

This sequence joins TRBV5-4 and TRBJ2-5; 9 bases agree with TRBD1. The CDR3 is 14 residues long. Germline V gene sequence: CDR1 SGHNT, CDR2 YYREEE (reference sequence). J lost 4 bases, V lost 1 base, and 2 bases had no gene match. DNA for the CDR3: TGTGCCAGCAGCTTGCAGGACAGGGGAGAGACCCAGTACTTC. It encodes CASSLQDRGETQYF.

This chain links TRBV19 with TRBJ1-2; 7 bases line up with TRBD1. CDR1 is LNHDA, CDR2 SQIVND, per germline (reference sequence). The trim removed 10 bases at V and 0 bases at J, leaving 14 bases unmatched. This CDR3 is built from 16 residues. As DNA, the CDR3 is TGTGCCACCATGTCCCTAACGACAGGGACTAACTATGGCTACACCTTC. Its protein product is CATMSLTTGTNYGYTF.

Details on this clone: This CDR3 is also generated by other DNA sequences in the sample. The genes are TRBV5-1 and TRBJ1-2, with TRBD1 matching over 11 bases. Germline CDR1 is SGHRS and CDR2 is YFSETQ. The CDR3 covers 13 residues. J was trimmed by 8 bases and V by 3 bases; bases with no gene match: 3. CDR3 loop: CASSSGTGGGYTF. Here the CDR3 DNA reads TGCGCCAGCAGCTCGGGGACAGGGGGAGGCTACACCTTC.